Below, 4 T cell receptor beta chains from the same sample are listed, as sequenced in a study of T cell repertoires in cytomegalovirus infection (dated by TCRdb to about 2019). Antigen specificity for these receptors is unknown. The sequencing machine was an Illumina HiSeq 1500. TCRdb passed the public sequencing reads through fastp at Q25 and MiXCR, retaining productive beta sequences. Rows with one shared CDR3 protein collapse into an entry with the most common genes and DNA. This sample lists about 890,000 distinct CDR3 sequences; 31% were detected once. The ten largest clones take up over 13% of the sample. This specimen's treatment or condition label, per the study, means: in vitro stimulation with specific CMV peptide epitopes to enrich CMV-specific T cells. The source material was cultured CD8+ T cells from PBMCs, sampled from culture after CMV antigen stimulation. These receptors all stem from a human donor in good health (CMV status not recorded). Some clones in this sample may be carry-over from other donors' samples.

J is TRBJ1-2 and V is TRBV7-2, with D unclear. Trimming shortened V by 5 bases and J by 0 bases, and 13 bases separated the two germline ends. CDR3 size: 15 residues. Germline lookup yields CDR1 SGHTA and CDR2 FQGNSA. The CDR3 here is CASSEKRYSNYGYTF. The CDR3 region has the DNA TGTGCCAGCAGCGAAAAGCGTTACTCTAACTATGGCTACACCTTC.

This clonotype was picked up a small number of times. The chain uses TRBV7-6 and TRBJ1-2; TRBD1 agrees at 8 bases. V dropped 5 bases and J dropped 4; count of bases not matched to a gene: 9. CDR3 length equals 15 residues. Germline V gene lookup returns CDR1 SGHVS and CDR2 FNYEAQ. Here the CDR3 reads CASSPRAGTGYGYTF. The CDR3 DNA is TGTGCCAGCAGCCCCCGCGCCGGGACAGGCTATGGCTACACCTTC.

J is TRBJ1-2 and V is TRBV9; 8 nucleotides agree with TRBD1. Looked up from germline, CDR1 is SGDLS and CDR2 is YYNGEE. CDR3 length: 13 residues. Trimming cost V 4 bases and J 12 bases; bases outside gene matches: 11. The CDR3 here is CASSPSGTGPDTF. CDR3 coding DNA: TGTGCCAGCAGCCCGAGCGGGACAGGCCCGGACACCTTC. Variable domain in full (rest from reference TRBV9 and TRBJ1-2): DSGVTQTPKHLITATGQRVTLRCSPRSGDLSVYWYQQSLDQGLQFLIQYYNGEERAKGNILERFSAQQFPDLHSELNLSSLELGDSALYFCASSPSGTGPDTFGSGTRLTVV.

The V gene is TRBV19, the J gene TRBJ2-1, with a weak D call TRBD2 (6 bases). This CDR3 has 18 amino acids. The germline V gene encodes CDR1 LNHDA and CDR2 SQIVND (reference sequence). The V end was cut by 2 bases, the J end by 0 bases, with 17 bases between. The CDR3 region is CASSISGSEGISYNEQFF. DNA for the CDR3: TGTGCCAGTAGTATATCTGGGTCGGAGGGGATCTCCTACAATGAGCAGTTCTTC.